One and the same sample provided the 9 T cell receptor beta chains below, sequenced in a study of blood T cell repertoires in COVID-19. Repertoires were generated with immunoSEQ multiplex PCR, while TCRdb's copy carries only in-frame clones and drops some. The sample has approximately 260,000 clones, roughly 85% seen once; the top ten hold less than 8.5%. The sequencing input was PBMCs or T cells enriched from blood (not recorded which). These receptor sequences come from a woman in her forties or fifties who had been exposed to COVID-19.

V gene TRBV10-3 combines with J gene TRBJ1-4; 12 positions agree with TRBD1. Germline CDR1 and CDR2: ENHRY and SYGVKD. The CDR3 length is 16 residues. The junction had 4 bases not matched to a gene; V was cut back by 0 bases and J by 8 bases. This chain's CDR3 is CAISESRDRGREKLFF. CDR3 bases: TGTGCCATCAGTGAGTCCCGGGACAGGGGGCGCGAAAAACTGTTTTTT.

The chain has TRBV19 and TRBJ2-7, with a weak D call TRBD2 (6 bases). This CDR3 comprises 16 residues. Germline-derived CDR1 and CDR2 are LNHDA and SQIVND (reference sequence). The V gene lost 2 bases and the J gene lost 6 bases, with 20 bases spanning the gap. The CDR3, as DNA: TGTGCCAGTAGTATATGGCCCGGGGAGGCCCCCGTCGAGCAGTACTTC. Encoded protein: CASSIWPGEAPVEQYF.

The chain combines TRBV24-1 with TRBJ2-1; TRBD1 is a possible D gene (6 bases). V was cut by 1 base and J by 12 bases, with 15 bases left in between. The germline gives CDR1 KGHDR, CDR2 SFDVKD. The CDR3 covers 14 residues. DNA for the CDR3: TGTGCCACCAGTGATTTCCGACAGGTTAGTGTGCAGTTCTTC. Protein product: CATSDFRQVSVQFF.

This chain's CDR3 is CASRRRGYYGYTF. CDR3 DNA sequence: TGTGCCAGCCGAAGACGGGGGTACTATGGCTACACCTTC. The J gene is TRBJ1-2, the V gene TRBV3-1 (or the pseudogene TRBV3-2); maybe TRBD1 (5 bases). V lost 8 bases and J 3 bases, leaving 13 bases between the germline ends. From germline, CDR1 is LGHDT and CDR2 YNNKEL (reference sequence). This CDR3 is 13 amino acids long.

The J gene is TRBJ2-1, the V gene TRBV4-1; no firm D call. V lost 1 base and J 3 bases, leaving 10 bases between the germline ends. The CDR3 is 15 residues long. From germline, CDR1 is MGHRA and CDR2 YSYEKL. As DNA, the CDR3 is TGCGCCAGCAGCCAAGTACCCCAGGTCTACAATGAGCAGTTCTTC. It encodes CASSQVPQVYNEQFF.

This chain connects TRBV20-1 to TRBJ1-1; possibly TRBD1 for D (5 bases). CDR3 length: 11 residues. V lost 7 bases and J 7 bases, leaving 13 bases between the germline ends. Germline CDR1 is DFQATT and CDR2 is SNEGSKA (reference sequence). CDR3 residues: CSGPRGGEAFF. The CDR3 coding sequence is TGCAGTGGCCCTCGGGGGGGTGAAGCTTTCTTT.

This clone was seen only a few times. The chain's CDR3 is CASSLRSESEAFF. Here the CDR3 DNA reads TGCGCCAGCAGCCTACGGAGTGAATCTGAAGCTTTCTTT. The genes are TRBV4-1 and TRBJ1-1; D uncertain. CDR3 length: 13 amino acids. V dropped 4 bases and J dropped 6 bases, with 12 bases sitting between them. Per germline, CDR1 MGHRA and CDR2 YSYEKL.

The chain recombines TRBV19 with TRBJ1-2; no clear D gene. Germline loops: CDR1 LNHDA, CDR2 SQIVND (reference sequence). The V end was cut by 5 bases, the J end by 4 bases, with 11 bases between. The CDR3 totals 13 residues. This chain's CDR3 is CASSRSRSYGYTF. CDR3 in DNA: TGTGCCAGTAGTCGTTCGAGGAGCTATGGCTACACCTTC. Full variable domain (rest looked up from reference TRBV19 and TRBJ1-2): DGGITQSPKYLFRKEGQNVTLSCEQNLNHDAMYWYRQDPGQGLRLIYYSQIVNDFQKGDIAEGYSVSREKKESFPLTVTSAQKNPTAFYLCASSRSRSYGYTFGSGTRLTVV.

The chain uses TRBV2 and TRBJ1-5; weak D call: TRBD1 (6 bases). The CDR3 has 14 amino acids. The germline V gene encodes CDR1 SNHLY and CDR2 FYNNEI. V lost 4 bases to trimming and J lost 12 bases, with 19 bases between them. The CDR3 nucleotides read TGTGCCAGCAGTGTCGGGACACCTTCGGGGGGCCAGCATTTT. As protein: CASSVGTPSGGQHF.